Listed below are T cell receptor beta chains from one sample, sequenced in a study of Ad26.COV2.S vaccination and SARS-CoV-2 variants. The data were produced by immunoSEQ multiplex PCR, yet TCRdb's version contains in-frame clones alone and is incomplete. Of 300,000 to 400,000 clones in the sample, more than 75% are singletons; the top ten hold 3.4%. This material consisted of peripheral blood, taken in a trial of Ad26.COV2.S vaccine versus placebo. These receptor sequences come from a person aged 18-60 years who received the Ad26.COV2.S COVID-19 vaccine or a placebo. The CDR3 runs from the conserved cysteine through the conserved F or W. A D gene is named only where the DNA matches it firmly. Not every row has a clone size; where given, it reads once, few, many or a size class.

DNA: TGTGCCAGCAGCTTAGGAGGGACACCGTATGAAAAACTGTTTTTT
CDR3: CASSLGGTPYEKLFF
D: -
V: TRBV11-2
J: TRBJ1-4
size: -

DNA: TGTGCCAGTAGGTTCCGCACCGAGAGCTCCTACGAGCAGTACTTC
CDR3: CASRFRTESSYEQYF
D: -
V: TRBV19
J: TRBJ2-7
size: -

DNA: TGTGCCAGCAGCTTTGGCGACGGCGGGGGGGCCGTGGAGCTGTTTTTT
CDR3: CASSFGDGGGAVELFF
D: TRBD2
V: TRBV7-9
J: TRBJ2-2
size: once

DNA: TGTGCCAGCAGCTTCCCTGGCTGGACTAGCGGAGGCCAAGAGACCCAGTACTTC
CDR3: CASSFPGWTSGGQETQYF
D: TRBD2
V: TRBV7-9
J: TRBJ2-5
size: once

DNA: TGTGCCAGCAGTCCCGGGGCAGGTAGCGCTTTCTTT
CDR3: CASSPGAGSAFF
D: -
V: TRBV9
J: TRBJ1-1
size: few

DNA: TGTGCCAGCAGTTACTCAGGACCCGGGGAGCTGTTTTTT
CDR3: CASSYSGPGELFF
D: -
V: TRBV6-2/TRBV6-3
J: TRBJ2-2
size: -

DNA: TGTGCCACCCACTTAGCGGGGGGGCTCGATGAGCAGTTCTTC
CDR3: CATHLAGGLDEQFF
D: TRBD2
V: TRBV5-4
J: TRBJ2-1
size: -

DNA: TGTGCCAGCAGCGGAAGGACTAGCGGGGGCTTTTACCAAGAGACCCAGTACTTC
CDR3: CASSGRTSGGFYQETQYF
D: TRBD2
V: TRBV2
J: TRBJ2-5
size: -

DNA: TGTGCCAGCAGCTCCCCGGGACTAGCGGGCCCAGATACGCAGTATTTT
CDR3: CASSSPGLAGPDTQYF
D: TRBD2
V: TRBV7-9
J: TRBJ2-3
size: -

DNA: TGTGCCAGCAGTGAAGTGAGGGGGGATGAAAAACTGTTTTTT
CDR3: CASSEVRGDEKLFF
D: -
V: TRBV6-1
J: TRBJ1-4
size: -

DNA: TGTGCCAGCAGCGGAGTGGAGACCCAGTACTTC
CDR3: CASSGVETQYF
D: -
V: TRBV7-9
J: TRBJ2-5
size: -

DNA: TGCGCCAGCAGCCTAGGACAGGGGACTGAAGCTTTCTTT
CDR3: CASSLGQGTEAFF
D: TRBD1
V: TRBV4-3
J: TRBJ1-1
size: -

DNA: TGCAGCGTTCTCGTATCCTCCTACGAGCAGTACTTC
CDR3: CSVLVSSYEQYF
D: -
V: TRBV29-1
J: TRBJ2-7
size: -

DNA: TGCGCCAGCAGCTTCCAGGGGCTTCCGAACACCGGGGAGCTGTTTTTT
CDR3: CASSFQGLPNTGELFF
D: -
V: TRBV5-1
J: TRBJ2-2
size: -

DNA: TGTGCCAGTAGTATATTGGGGGTCGAACTGAACACTGAAGCTTTCTTT
CDR3: CASSILGVELNTEAFF
D: -
V: TRBV19
J: TRBJ1-1
size: -

DNA: TGCGCCAGCAATCGGGGGCCGACGAACACTGAAGCTTTCTTT
CDR3: CASNRGPTNTEAFF
D: -
V: TRBV5-1
J: TRBJ1-1
size: -

DNA: TGTGCCAGCAGCCCACGACAGGGATTCATGAACACTGAAGCTTTCTTT
CDR3: CASSPRQGFMNTEAFF
D: TRBD1
V: TRBV3-1/TRBV3-2
J: TRBJ1-1
size: -

DNA: TGTGCCAGTAGTATAGTGACAGGGCAAGGGTCCAAAAACATTCAGTACTTC
CDR3: CASSIVTGQGSKNIQYF
D: TRBD1
V: TRBV19
J: TRBJ2-4
size: -

DNA: TGTGCCAGCAGTACCGGACGACGAACTAACTATGGCTACACCTTC
CDR3: CASSTGRRTNYGYTF
D: -
V: TRBV6-1
J: TRBJ1-2
size: -

DNA: TGTGCCATCAGTGAGGGTGACTCACCAGATACGCAGTATTTT
CDR3: CAISEGDSPDTQYF
D: -
V: TRBV10-3
J: TRBJ2-3
size: -

DNA: TGTGCCAGCAGCCCTGCTCCAAGACTAGCGGGGGGGAATGAGCAGTTCTTC
CDR3: CASSPAPRLAGGNEQFF
D: TRBD2
V: TRBV7-2
J: TRBJ2-1
size: -

DNA: TGTGCCAGCAGTTTAGGTAGGGGGAATGAGCAGTTCTTC
CDR3: CASSLGRGNEQFF
D: -
V: TRBV27
J: TRBJ2-1
size: -

DNA: TGTGCCAGCAGCCAAGAGGTATTTAGGACTAGCGGGTTGGAGACCCAGTACTTC
CDR3: CASSQEVFRTSGLETQYF
D: TRBD2
V: TRBV3-1/TRBV3-2
J: TRBJ2-5
size: -

DNA: TGCGCCAGCAGCCACAACCACAGGGATTCTATAAGCGGTCAGCCCCAGCATTTT
CDR3: CASSHNHRDSISGQPQHF
D: -
V: TRBV4-1
J: TRBJ1-5
size: -

DNA: TGTGCCAGCTCACCGCGTATAATGGGCGGGGGCACAGATACGCAGTATTTT
CDR3: CASSPRIMGGGTDTQYF
D: -
V: TRBV18
J: TRBJ2-3
size: -

DNA: TGTGCCAGCAGTTACCGTGGGCTAGCGGGGAACAATGAGCAGTTCTTC
CDR3: CASSYRGLAGNNEQFF
D: TRBD2
V: TRBV6-2/TRBV6-3
J: TRBJ2-1
size: -

DNA: TGTGCCAGCAGCCAAGATCCGGCCCGGCAGGGGATCTCTGGGGCCAACGTCCTGACTTTC
CDR3: CASSQDPARQGISGANVLTF
D: -
V: TRBV4-2
J: TRBJ2-6
size: -

DNA: TGTGCCAGCAGTTCCTCTAGCGGAAACACAGATACGCAGTATTTT
CDR3: CASSSSSGNTDTQYF
D: TRBD2
V: TRBV6-5
J: TRBJ2-3
size: -

DNA: TGCAGCGCCTGGACAAGGGCAGTTGAAGCTTTCTTT
CDR3: CSAWTRAVEAFF
D: -
V: TRBV29-1
J: TRBJ1-1
size: -